This entry lists 30 T cell receptor beta chains sequenced from one sample in a study of shared clonotypes between healthy human individuals. TCRdb's table, derived via immunoSEQ multiplex PCR, lists solely in-frame clones and lacks some. Of about 470,000 clones in the sample, about 85% were seen once. Specimen: PBMCs. These receptors were taken from a woman aged 40 to 50 in good health. Some clones in this sample may be carry-over from other donors' samples.

Here the CDR3 reads CASSYEGTGELFF. The CDR3 nucleotides are TGTGCCAGCAGTTATGAGGGCACCGGGGAGCTGTTTTTT. The chain combines TRBV27 with TRBJ2-2; TRBD2 is a possible D gene (5 bases). V lost 4 bases and J 4 bases, leaving 7 bases between the germline ends. Germline-derived CDR1 and CDR2 are MNHEY and SMNVEV (reference sequence). There are 13 residues in the CDR3.

V is TRBV29-1 and J is TRBJ2-1; 9 bases fit TRBD1. V shed 7 bases and J 3 bases; nucleotides not matched to a gene: 7. Germline V gene sequence: CDR1 SQVTM, CDR2 ANQGSEA. The CDR3 spans 14 residues. The CDR3 DNA follows: TGCAGCGCTGTACAGGGGGCCCACTACAATGAGCAGTTCTTC. Amino acid sequence: CSAVQGAHYNEQFF.

The gene calls are TRBV18 and TRBJ2-2, with D possibly matching TRBD2 (5 bases). With 2 bases removed from V and 3 bases from J, the gap between germline ends came to 13 bases. CDR3 length: 16 residues. CDR1 and CDR2 from the germline V gene are KGHSH and LQKENI. The DNA for the CDR3 is TGTGCCAGCTCACCATTGAGGGCCCCCGACACCGGGGAGCTGTTTTTT. Translated, it gives CASSPLRAPDTGELFF.

As to this clone: The junction shows a germline mismatch at one end, possibly a read error. V and J are TRBV28 and TRBJ2-1, with TRBD1 identical over 9 bases. This CDR3 has 12 residues. The germline V gene has CDR1 MDHEN and CDR2 SYDVKM. The CDR3 region has the DNA TGTGCCAGCAGCCCTGGGGGGGGACAGGGCCTCTTC. This translates into CASSPGGGQGLF. The entire variable domain, with the rest obtained from reference TRBV28 and TRBJ2-1, is as follows: DVKVTQSSRYLVKRTGEKVFLECVQDMDHENMFWYRQDPGLGLRLIYFSYDVKMKEKGDIPEGYSVSREKKERFSLILESASTNQTSMYLCASSPGGGQGLFGPGTRLTVL.

This clone occurred a few times. The chain carries TRBV15 and TRBJ2-5; D remains unclear. The assigned J gene may be wrong: the sequence end matches TRBJ2-7 better. The CDR3 consists of 15 residues. CDR1 and CDR2 (germline): LNHNV, YYDKDF (reference sequence). As DNA, the CDR3 is TGTGCCACCAGCAGAGCGCGAGACATCCCCTACGAGCAGTACTTC. Protein product: CATSRARDIPYEQYF.

This chain connects TRBV30 to TRBJ2-7; D ambiguous. The germline CDR1 and CDR2 sequences are GTSNPN and SVGIG (reference sequence). Trimming removed 2 bases at V and 2 bases at J, with 16 bases between. The CDR3 runs 15 residues. The DNA for the CDR3 is TGTGCCTGGAGTCGTCGGACCCCGACCGCCTACGAGCAGTACTTC. It specifies CAWSRRTPTAYEQYF.

The J gene is TRBJ1-1, the V gene TRBV5-1; 7 bases map to TRBD1. The germline CDR1 and CDR2 sequences are SGHRS and YFSETQ. The CDR3 sequence is 15 residues long. V dropped 3 bases and J dropped 2; count of bases not matched to a gene: 7. CDR3 sequence: CASSSLGQSNTEAFF. CDR3 DNA: TGCGCCAGCAGCTCGTTGGGACAGAGTAACACTGAAGCTTTCTTT.

This clone was detected once. The V gene is TRBV5-8, the J gene TRBJ1-5; D unresolved. This CDR3 has 17 residues. Per the germline V gene, CDR1 is SGHTS and CDR2 is YDEGEE. V was clipped by 0 bases and J by 5 bases, with 18 bases between them. The CDR3 loop reads CASSLGESPWGDQPQHF. The CDR3 coding sequence is TGTGCCAGCAGCTTGGGAGAGTCACCTTGGGGTGATCAGCCCCAGCATTTT. The full variable domain, rest sourced from reference TRBV5-8 and TRBJ1-5, is EAGVTQSPTHLIKTRGQQATLRCSPISGHTSVYWYQQALGLGLQFLLWYDEGEERNRGNFPPRFSGRQFPNYSSELNVNALELEDSALYLCASSLGESPWGDQPQHFGDGTRLSIL.

The V gene is TRBV2, the J gene TRBJ2-2, with D unresolved. There are 14 residues in the CDR3. V lost 3 bases and J lost 1, with 6 bases in between. The germline CDR1 and CDR2 sequences are SNHLY and FYNNEI. This chain's CDR3 is CASSEFRNTGELFF. CDR3 nucleotides: TGTGCCAGCAGTGAGTTCAGGAACACCGGGGAGCTGTTTTTT. The full variable domain, completed using reference TRBV2 and TRBJ2-2, is EPEVTQTPSHQVTQMGQEVILRCVPISNHLYFYWYRQILGQKVEFLVSFYNNEISEKSEIFDDQFSVERPDGSNFTLKIRSTKLEDSAMYFCASSEFRNTGELFFGEGSRLTVL.

This clone has just a few counts. DNA for the CDR3: TGCAGCGTTGAGAGACTAGCGGGAGTCGGGGGTTACAATGAGCAGTTCTTC. Its translation is CSVERLAGVGGYNEQFF. The chain combines TRBV29-1 with TRBJ2-1; 12 bases are shared with TRBD2. V lost 3 bases, J lost 4 bases, and 10 bases stayed unmatched. The CDR3 loop spans 17 amino acids. The germline V gene encodes CDR1 SQVTM and CDR2 ANQGSEA.

CDR3 bases: TGCGCCACGAGACAGCAGCCAACTAATGAAAAACTGTTTTTT. Encoded protein: CATRQQPTNEKLFF. The chain recombines TRBV5-1 with TRBJ1-4, with a tentative D call TRBD1 (5 bases). Per the germline V gene, CDR1 is SGHRS and CDR2 is YFSETQ. V gave up 9 bases and J gave up 0 bases, with 12 bases separating them. The CDR3 is 14 residues long.

This chain uses TRBV4-1 with TRBJ2-1; 12 bases are a match to TRBD1. This CDR3 spans 17 amino acids. Looked up from germline, CDR1 is MGHRA and CDR2 is YSYEKL. V lost 2 bases, J lost 2 bases, and 4 bases stayed unmatched. CDR3 region: CASSQRGQGAAYNEQFF. CDR3 nucleotides: TGCGCCAGCAGCCAACGGGGACAGGGGGCAGCCTACAATGAGCAGTTCTTC.

The rearrangement uses TRBV5-4 and TRBJ2-2; D possibly corresponds to TRBD2 (6 bases). Trimming took 1 base from V and 7 from J, leaving 11 bases between them. Germline assignment: CDR1 SGHNT and CDR2 YYREEE (reference sequence). The CDR3 is 14 amino acids. This chain's CDR3 is CASSLSSDGGELFF. CDR3 nucleotides: TGTGCCAGCAGCTTGTCTAGCGATGGCGGGGAGCTGTTTTTT.

The rearrangement joins TRBV5-1 to TRBJ2-7, with 11 bases identical to TRBD2. Germline CDR1 and CDR2: SGHRS and YFSETQ. The V segment lost 4 bases and the J segment 2 bases; nucleotides outside the gene matches: 5. The CDR3 contains 15 residues. The DNA for the CDR3 is TGCGCCAGCAGCCCTACTAGCGGGAGTACCTACGAGCAGTACTTC. It is translated as CASSPTSGSTYEQYF.

This chain connects TRBV27 to TRBJ2-1; the D is unclear. The CDR3 length is 15 residues. Per the germline V gene, CDR1 is MNHEY and CDR2 is SMNVEV (reference sequence). Between the trimmed V and J ends, which lost 4 bases and 4 bases, there was a span of 14 bases. CDR3 bases: TGTGCCAGCAGTTCCCTCAACTGGACGTACAATGAGCAGTTCTTC. Amino acids: CASSSLNWTYNEQFF.

V usage is TRBV2 and J usage is TRBJ2-7, with a weak D call TRBD2 (7 bases). Trimming took 0 bases from V and 5 from J, leaving 14 bases between them. Germline CDR1 and CDR2: SNHLY and FYNNEI. The length of the CDR3 is 15 residues. The CDR3 DNA sequence: TGTGCCAGCAGTGAAGCGCTCGGGGGGCTCAACGAGCAGTACTTC. The encoded protein is CASSEALGGLNEQYF.

The chain combines TRBV7-3 with TRBJ2-1; 14 nucleotides agree with TRBD2. The length of the CDR3 is 18 residues. Germline lookup yields CDR1 SGHTA and CDR2 FQGTGA. J lost 8 bases, V lost 5 bases, and 14 bases had no gene match. The CDR3 loop reads CASSLPGTSGRCIYEQFF. The CDR3 DNA sequence: TGTGCCAGCAGCCTACCGGGGACTAGCGGGAGATGTATCTATGAGCAGTTCTTC.

V and J are TRBV30 and TRBJ1-5, with D possibly matching TRBD1 (6 bases). CDR1 is GTSNPN, CDR2 SVGIG, per germline (reference sequence). V dropped 1 base and J dropped 3 bases, with 7 bases sitting between them. The CDR3 totals 13 residues. CDR3 amino acids: CAWSGGANQPQHF. DNA of the CDR3: TGTGCCTGGAGTGGGGGGGCCAATCAGCCCCAGCATTTT.

The chain joins TRBV30 to TRBJ2-2; 8 bases are a match to TRBD1. The V segment lost 3 bases and the J segment 3 bases; nucleotides outside the gene matches: 3. The CDR3 is made up of 14 amino acids. Germline lookup yields CDR1 GTSNPN and CDR2 SVGIG (reference sequence). The CDR3 loop is CAWRGTGDTGELFF. The CDR3 DNA reads as TGTGCCTGGAGAGGGACAGGCGACACCGGGGAGCTGTTTTTT.

The J gene is TRBJ2-1, the V gene TRBV29-1; TRBD2 agrees at 9 bases. Unmatched junction bases numbered 3, after V lost 4 bases and J lost 2 bases. Germline V gene lookup returns CDR1 SQVTM and CDR2 ANQGSEA. This CDR3 region has 14 residues. The CDR3 sequence: CSVGSGRAYNEQFF. The DNA for the CDR3 is TGCAGCGTTGGTAGCGGGAGAGCCTACAATGAGCAGTTCTTC.

The chain is built from TRBV19 and TRBJ2-3; a weak D match, TRBD1 (5 bases). There are 16 residues in the CDR3. Germline CDR1 is LNHDA and CDR2 is SQIVND (reference sequence). V dropped 2 bases and J dropped 0 bases, with 12 bases sitting between them. CDR3 sequence: CASSITSTGSTDTQYF. DNA for the CDR3: TGTGCCAGTAGTATAACGTCCACAGGAAGCACAGATACGCAGTATTTT.

This clone has only a few counts. The chain is built from TRBV11-3 and TRBJ1-2; no clear D. Trimming removed 5 bases at V and 2 bases at J, with 18 bases between. Looked up from germline, CDR1 is SGHNT and CDR2 is YENEEA. The CDR3 consists of 16 residues. The CDR3 protein is CASSPETSWTNYGYTF. In DNA form, the CDR3 reads TGTGCCAGCAGCCCCGAGACCTCTTGGACGAACTATGGCTACACCTTC.

This clone was picked up one time. The rearrangement uses TRBV15 and TRBJ1-1; tentatively, D is TRBD1 (5 bases). V lost 4 bases to trimming and J lost 2 bases, with 11 bases between them. The length of the CDR3 is 14 residues. Germline lookup yields CDR1 LNHNV and CDR2 YYDKDF (reference sequence). CDR3 in amino acids: CATSKTGGNTEAFF. CDR3 nucleotides: TGTGCCACCAGCAAAACAGGAGGTAACACTGAAGCTTTCTTT. Drawing the rest from reference TRBV15 and TRBJ1-1, the complete variable domain is DAMVIQNPRYQVTQFGKPVTLSCSQTLNHNVMYWYQQKSSQAPKLLFHYYDKDFNNEADTPDNFQSRRPNTSFCFLDIRSPGLGDTAMYLCATSKTGGNTEAFFGQGTRLTVV.

The V and J genes are TRBV4-1 and TRBJ2-2, with TRBD1 as a possible D gene (5 bases). The V and J ends lost 0 bases and 7 bases respectively, with 12 bases between them. This CDR3 is built from 15 residues. Looked up from germline, CDR1 is MGHRA and CDR2 is YSYEKL. This CDR3 reads CASSQDRRANGELFF. DNA of the CDR3: TGCGCCAGCAGCCAAGATCGCAGGGCGAACGGGGAGCTGTTTTTT.

J is TRBJ2-1 and V is TRBV7-3; 11 bases are shared with TRBD2. CDR1 is SGHTA, CDR2 FQGTGA, per germline. This CDR3 spans 19 amino acids. V dropped 1 base and J dropped 0; count of bases not matched to a gene: 8. Written as DNA, the CDR3 is TGTGCCAGCAGCTTAAAGCGGACTAGCGGGTTTTTCTCCTACAATGAGCAGTTCTTC. It specifies CASSLKRTSGFFSYNEQFF. The full variable domain, in which reference TRBV7-3 and TRBJ2-1 provide the parts outside the CDR3, is GAGVSQTPSNKVTEKGKYVELRCDPISGHTALYWYRQSLGQGPEFLIYFQGTGAADDSGLPNDRFFAVRPEGSVSTLKIQRTERGDSAVYLCASSLKRTSGFFSYNEQFFGPGTRLTVL.

The gene calls are TRBV6-6 and TRBJ2-7; D unresolved. The V end lost 0 bases, the J end lost 6 bases, and 9 bases lay between the germline ends. CDR1 and CDR2 (germline): MNHNY, SVGAGI (reference sequence). The CDR3 totals 13 residues. The CDR3 nucleotides are TGTGCCAGCAGTTACTCCCGACAAGCCGAGCAGTACTTC. This encodes CASSYSRQAEQYF.

V is TRBV5-4 and J is TRBJ1-2; D is possibly TRBD1 (5 bases). This CDR3 region has 13 residues. Trimming cost V 1 base and J 4 bases, with 8 bases left between them. Germline CDR1 reads SGHNT; CDR2 reads YYREEE (reference sequence). Written as DNA, the CDR3 is TGTGCCAGCAGCTTGCAGGGCCTCTATGGCTACACCTTC. It codes for CASSLQGLYGYTF.

The rearrangement uses TRBV10-1 and TRBJ2-5; D is perhaps TRBD2 (5 bases). The germline V and J ends were trimmed by 2 bases and 2 bases, with 12 bases remaining between them. Germline V lookup: CDR1 WNHNN, CDR2 SYGVQD (reference sequence). The CDR3 is 15 amino acids. The CDR3 nucleotides read TGCGCCAGCAGTGAGGCGGGTGGCGGGCAAGAGACCCAGTACTTC. It is translated as CASSEAGGGQETQYF.

This sequence joins TRBV27 and TRBJ1-5; D is ambiguous. With 3 bases removed from V and 1 base from J, the gap between germline ends came to 4 bases. The CDR3 has 13 amino acids. Germline V gene sequence: CDR1 MNHEY, CDR2 SMNVEV (reference sequence). The CDR3 DNA reads TGTGCCAGCAGTTTTGACAGCAATCAGCCCCAGCATTTT. Its protein product is CASSFDSNQPQHF.

The rearrangement links TRBV11-2 to TRBJ1-2; the match to TRBD1 covers 7 bases. The V gene's germline CDR1 is SGHAT and CDR2 FQNNGV. With V trimmed by 5 bases and J by 4 bases, 10 bases remained unmatched. The CDR3 extends over 15 amino acids. Here the CDR3 DNA reads TGTGCCAGCAGCGTCCCCGGGACAGCGATCTATGGCTACACCTTC. Translated: CASSVPGTAIYGYTF. Full variable domain (rest looked up from reference TRBV11-2 and TRBJ1-2): EAGVAQSPRYKIIEKRQSVAFWCNPISGHATLYWYQQILGQGPKLLIQFQNNGVVDDSQLPKDRFSAERLKGVDSTLKIQPAKLEDSAVYLCASSVPGTAIYGYTFGSGTRLTVV.